The TCR beta chain described here comes from a study of shared clonotypes between healthy human individuals. Study outcomes and limitations: As a rule, naive subsets had a larger estimated richness than memory subsets. Incomplete sequencing of sorted subsets was indicated by rarefaction despite large depth.

Repertoires were generated with immunoSEQ multiplex PCR, while TCRdb's copy carries only in-frame clones and drops some. The table shows around 2.1 million clones, with more than 85% occurring only once. CD45RO negativity and positive selection for CCR7 defined naive CD8 cells, a population that excluded terminally differentiated effector memory CD45RA+ cells. As for this clone: Its antigen is currently unknown.

The CDR3 loop spans 18 amino acids. CDR1 is SQVTM, CDR2 ANQGSEA, per germline. The V end was cut by 7 bases, the J end by 3 bases, with 30 bases between. This TCR came from a man younger than 30 in good health. Some clones in this sample may be carry-over from other donors' samples. This rearrangement joins TRBV29-1 to TRBJ1-1, with D tentatively TRBD1 (5 bases). The sequenced sample consisted of naive CD8+ T cells from PBMCs. The CDR3 DNA sequence: TGCAGCGCGTTGGTTAGGGGTTCCCATACAAAAGGGTACACTGAAGCTTTCTTT. Its translation is CSALVRGSHTKGYTEAFF.